This T cell receptor (beta chain) derives from a study of blood T cell repertoires in COVID-19. Study overall: Samples taken during acute and convalescent COVID-19 were collected in the United States, Italy and Spain.

Original methodology: Amplifying reference gene primers gave estimates of nucleated cell counts. The data were produced by immunoSEQ multiplex PCR, yet TCRdb's version contains in-frame clones alone and is incomplete. V, J and clone size derive from that table, while D and trimming were established from the DNA sequence. The data show about 200,000 clones, about nine tenths seen once. The CDR3 has 13 residues. Trimming cost V 4 bases and J 6 bases, with 13 bases left between them. Per germline, CDR1 MGHRA and CDR2 YSYEKL. The TCR comes from a woman aged 40-49 years with acute or convalescent COVID-19. This rearrangement joins TRBV4-1 to TRBJ2-7; tentative D call: TRBD2 (5 bases). The specimen sequenced was peripheral blood. The CDR3 protein is CASSRFGGGEQYV. The CDR3 region has the DNA TGCGCCAGCAGCCGTTTCGGAGGTGGCGAGCAGTACGTC.